One sample yielded the 9 T cell receptor beta chains listed below, sequenced in a study of a mutant IDH1 vaccine in newly diagnosed glioma. Time point defined: week 5, during vaccination. The content of each vaccine dose was 300 ug of mutant IDH1 20-mer peptide, and topical imiquimod accompanied it. Profiling relied on immunoSEQ multiplex PCR, and the TCRdb table lists in-frame clones only, not all of them. The table records 37,000 or so clones, just under 85% of them present only once. Their antigen targets remain unknown. The sequencing here drew on PBMCs, taken from a glioma patient whose treatment included an IDH1 peptide vaccine. Receptors originate from a man aged 30-40 years with glioma.

This clone was detected only a few times. CDR3 nucleotide sequence: TGTGCCAGCAGCTTAAGGGGACAGGCCAATTACGAGCAGTACTTC. This encodes CASSLRGQANYEQYF. The rearrangement joins TRBV7-2 to TRBJ2-7; 8 positions match TRBD1. The CDR3 extends over 15 amino acids. V shed 2 bases, J shed 4 bases, and the junction held 7 bases outside the gene matches. CDR1 is SGHTA and CDR2 is FQGNSA in the germline V gene.

The chain carries TRBV27 and TRBJ2-7; perhaps TRBD1 as D (7 bases). The CDR3 has 15 residues. V was pared by 2 bases and J by 3 bases, with 14 bases between. Germline V lookup: CDR1 MNHEY, CDR2 SMNVEV (reference sequence). CDR3: CASSLRAGGHYEQYF. CDR3 sequence (DNA): TGTGCCAGCAGTTTAAGAGCAGGGGGGCACTACGAGCAGTACTTC.

The CDR3 nucleotides are TGTGCCACCAACAGGGGGCAGATGAATGAGCAGTTCTTC. Its protein product is CATNRGQMNEQFF. J is TRBJ2-1 and V is TRBV27, with 9 nucleotides matching TRBD1. Trimming removed 10 bases from V and 7 bases from J; junction bases left unmatched: 8. Germline V CDR1 and CDR2: MNHEY, SMNVEV (reference sequence). The CDR3 is 13 residues long.

The rearrangement links TRBV14 to TRBJ2-3, with TRBD2 identical over 7 bases. The V gene's germline CDR1 is SGHDN and CDR2 FVKESK. The CDR3 totals 14 residues. The J segment lost 6 bases and the V segment lost 1 base, leaving 4 bases of the junction unmatched. DNA of the CDR3: TGTGCCAGCAGCCAAGGATGGACTAGTGATACGCAGTATTTT. Its translation is CASSQGWTSDTQYF.

This chain uses TRBV5-5 with TRBJ1-5; 9 positions match TRBD1. The germline CDR1 and CDR2 sequences are SGHKS and YYEKEE (reference sequence). This CDR3 region has 18 residues. The ends lost 0 bases at V and 2 bases at J; junction bases unmatched: 9. The CDR3 protein is CASSLGGTGWAGNQPQHF. As DNA, the CDR3 is TGTGCCAGCAGCTTGGGCGGGACAGGGTGGGCAGGCAATCAGCCCCAGCATTTT.

The chain is built from TRBV7-2 and TRBJ1-5, with 7 bases matching TRBD1. The germline V gene encodes CDR1 SGHTA and CDR2 FQGNSA. V was pared by 5 bases and J by 6 bases, with 13 bases of the junction left unmatched. The CDR3 spans 16 residues. CDR3 sequence: CASSPPWTGSLQPQHF. CDR3 nucleotide sequence: TGTGCCAGCAGCCCGCCCTGGACAGGTTCACTTCAGCCCCAGCATTTT.

This clone was recorded a few times. V and J are TRBV9 and TRBJ1-1; D remains ambiguous. CDR3 size: 13 residues. The V end was cut by 0 bases, the J end by 1 base, with 4 bases between. In germline, CDR1 is SGDLS, CDR2 YYNGEE. The CDR3 DNA sequence: TGTGCCAGCAGCGTAGAGGCGAACACTGAAGCTTTCTTT. It is translated as CASSVEANTEAFF.

This chain links TRBV9 with TRBJ1-4; D is perhaps TRBD1 (5 bases). The V gene's germline CDR1 is SGDLS and CDR2 YYNGEE. V lost 0 bases to trimming and J lost 7 bases, with 16 bases between them. The CDR3 is 16 amino acids. CDR3 protein: CASSVALGGNGEKLFF. CDR3 nucleotides: TGTGCCAGCAGCGTAGCCTTGGGGGGTAATGGTGAAAAACTGTTTTTT.

This chain joins TRBV5-6 and TRBJ1-4; D might be TRBD1 (5 bases). In germline, CDR1 is SGHDT, CDR2 YYEEEE. The V and J ends lost 2 bases and 2 bases respectively, with 16 bases between them. The CDR3 runs 17 residues. CDR3 residues: CASSFNAGGRTNEKLFF. The CDR3 DNA sequence: TGTGCCAGCAGCTTTAATGCCGGGGGAAGGACTAATGAAAAACTGTTTTTT.